This TCR beta chain was sequenced in a study of human T cells and chemical hapten exposure. Findings of the study overall: Expanded TCRs formed significantly more large CDR3 similarity clusters than controls. Having alopecia, donors may respond immunologically unlike healthy people.

This clonotype was found many times. Its antigen is not identified. Individual cDNA molecules (in the library) carried attached unique molecular identifiers. A single record per CDR3 protein comes from TCRdb applying MiXCR to the RACE reads. The sample has just over 350,000 distinct CDR3 sequences, roughly 6.3% seen once; the top ten hold about 5%. Indicated time point: patch test 2, 6 weeks after DPC sensitization. Sample treatment: therapeutic diphenylcyclopropenone sensitization with weekly scalp DPC. Deletions cut 2 bases from V and 6 bases from J, with 10 bases between. The germline gives CDR1 SGHAT, CDR2 FQNNGV. The CDR3 consists of 13 residues.

V gene TRBV11-2 combines with J gene TRBJ1-1, with D uncertain. The receptor comes from a woman in her late teens or twenties with alopecia areata. Some clones in this sample may be carry-over from other donors' samples. The source material was whole blood, sampled in connection with sensitization to the hapten diphenylcyclopropenone (DPC). CDR3 DNA sequence: TGTGCCAGCAGCTTACGGGTCGACGCTGAAGCTTTCTTT. This translates into CASSLRVDAEAFF.